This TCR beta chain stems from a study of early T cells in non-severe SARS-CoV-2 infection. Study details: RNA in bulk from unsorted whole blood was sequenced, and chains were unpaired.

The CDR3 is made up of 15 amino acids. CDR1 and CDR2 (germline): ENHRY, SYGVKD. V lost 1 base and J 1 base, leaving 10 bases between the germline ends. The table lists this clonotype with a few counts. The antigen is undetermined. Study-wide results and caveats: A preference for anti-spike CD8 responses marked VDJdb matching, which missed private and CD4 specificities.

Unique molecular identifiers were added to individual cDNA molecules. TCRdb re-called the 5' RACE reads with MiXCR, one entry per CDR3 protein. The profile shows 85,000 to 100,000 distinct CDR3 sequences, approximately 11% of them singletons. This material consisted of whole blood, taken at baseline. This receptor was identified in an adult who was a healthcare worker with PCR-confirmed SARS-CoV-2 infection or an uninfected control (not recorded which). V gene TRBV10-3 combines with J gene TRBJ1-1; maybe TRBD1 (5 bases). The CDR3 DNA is TGTGCCATCAGTGAGTGGGGACCGAAGAACACTGAAGCTTTCTTT. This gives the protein CAISEWGPKNTEAFF.